This is a list of T cell receptor beta chains from one sample in a study of shared clonotypes between healthy human individuals. Sequenced by immunoSEQ multiplex PCR; TCRdb stores in-frame clones only, minus some. This sample carries about 470,000 clones, about four fifths of them seen once, and the ten largest clones take around 13%. Input material: PBMCs. The receptors were sampled from a woman aged 35 to 49 in good health. Some clones in this sample may be carry-over from other donors' samples. The CDR3 runs from the conserved cysteine through the conserved F or W. D genes are given only for firm matches. Expanded clones get a size class; other rows say once, few or many, or leave the size out.

j_gene: TRBJ1-5; abundance: NA; d_gene: NA; v_gene: TRBV28; CDR3nt: TGTGCCAGCGGGGGGGCAAATCATCAGCCCCAGCATTTT; CDR3aa: CASGGANHQPQHF
j_gene: TRBJ1-1; abundance: NA; d_gene: NA; v_gene: TRBV27; CDR3nt: TGTGCCAGCAGTTTATCCGCGAACACTGAAGCTTTCTTT; CDR3aa: CASSLSANTEAFF
j_gene: TRBJ2-6; abundance: NA; d_gene: NA; v_gene: TRBV5-8; CDR3nt: TGTGCCAGCAGCAGGAGGGGTTCTGGGGCCAACGTCCTGACTTTC; CDR3aa: CASSRRGSGANVLTF
j_gene: TRBJ2-7; abundance: NA; d_gene: NA; v_gene: TRBV19; CDR3nt: TGTGCCAGTAGTGTGGCCGGGACCCCTTACGAGCAGTACTTC; CDR3aa: CASSVAGTPYEQYF
j_gene: TRBJ1-2; abundance: once; d_gene: NA; v_gene: TRBV27; CDR3nt: TGTGCCAGCAGTCCCGGTCCTGACTATGGCTACACCTTC; CDR3aa: CASSPGPDYGYTF
j_gene: TRBJ2-7; abundance: NA; d_gene: NA; v_gene: TRBV5-6; CDR3nt: TGTGCCAGCAGCTTAATCGGTGCCTACGAGCAGTACTTC; CDR3aa: CASSLIGAYEQYF
j_gene: TRBJ2-1; abundance: once; d_gene: TRBD2; v_gene: TRBV27; CDR3nt: TGTGCCAGCAGTTTCACTGCAACGGGAGGGCGTTTGTTCTTC; CDR3aa: CASSFTATGGRLFF
j_gene: TRBJ2-7; abundance: NA; d_gene: TRBD2; v_gene: TRBV7-2; CDR3nt: TGTGCCAGCAGCAAAAGGACTAGCGGAAACTACGAGCAGTACTTC; CDR3aa: CASSKRTSGNYEQYF
j_gene: TRBJ2-1; abundance: NA; d_gene: NA; v_gene: TRBV19; CDR3nt: TGTGCCAGTAGTACCTCGACTAACAATGAGCAGTTCTTC; CDR3aa: CASSTSTNNEQFF
j_gene: TRBJ2-5; abundance: NA; d_gene: NA; v_gene: TRBV28; CDR3nt: TGTGCCAGCAGTCAGCTCAGAGAGCAGTACTTC; CDR3aa: CASSQLREQYF
j_gene: TRBJ1-5; abundance: NA; d_gene: NA; v_gene: TRBV2; CDR3nt: TGTGCCAGCAGTCTCAATCAGCCCCAGCATTTT; CDR3aa: CASSLNQPQHF
j_gene: TRBJ1-1; abundance: NA; d_gene: NA; v_gene: TRBV29-1; CDR3nt: TGCAGCGTCGCTAGGGGAGGGAACACTGAAGCTTTCTTT; CDR3aa: CSVARGGNTEAFF
j_gene: TRBJ1-1; abundance: NA; d_gene: NA; v_gene: TRBV28; CDR3nt: TGTGCCAGCAGTTCCGGGACAACTGAGGCTTTCTTT; CDR3aa: CASSSGTTEAFF
j_gene: TRBJ1-1; abundance: NA; d_gene: TRBD1; v_gene: TRBV28; CDR3nt: TGTGCCAGCCTTAGGCAGGGGGTAATGACTGAAGCTTTCTTT; CDR3aa: CASLRQGVMTEAFF
j_gene: TRBJ2-4; abundance: NA; d_gene: NA; v_gene: TRBV2; CDR3nt: TGTGCCAGCAGCTACCTTGGGAGATACATTCAGTACTTC; CDR3aa: CASSYLGRYIQYF
j_gene: TRBJ1-5; abundance: NA; d_gene: NA; v_gene: TRBV18; CDR3nt: TGTGCCAGCTCACAGGGCAGGGTCAGCAATCAGCCCCAGCATTTT; CDR3aa: CASSQGRVSNQPQHF
j_gene: TRBJ1-4; abundance: NA; d_gene: NA; v_gene: TRBV28; CDR3nt: TGTGCCAGCAGTTTATTAACTGAAAAACTGTTTTTT; CDR3aa: CASSLLTEKLFF
j_gene: TRBJ1-1; abundance: NA; d_gene: NA; v_gene: TRBV2; CDR3nt: TGTGCCAGCAACTCAGAGACAAACACTGAAGCTTTCTTT; CDR3aa: CASNSETNTEAFF
j_gene: TRBJ2-7; abundance: NA; d_gene: NA; v_gene: TRBV30; CDR3nt: TGTGCCTGGGGGGGGGCATGGTACGAGCAGTACTTC; CDR3aa: CAWGGAWYEQYF
j_gene: TRBJ2-7; abundance: NA; d_gene: TRBD2; v_gene: TRBV4-1; CDR3nt: TGCGCCAGCAGCCTGGGACTAGCGGGAGGGTACGAGCAGTACTTC; CDR3aa: CASSLGLAGGYEQYF
j_gene: TRBJ2-7; abundance: NA; d_gene: TRBD1; v_gene: TRBV2; CDR3nt: TGTGCCAGCAGCGGGACAGTCACCTACGAGCAGTACTTC; CDR3aa: CASSGTVTYEQYF
j_gene: TRBJ2-1; abundance: NA; d_gene: NA; v_gene: TRBV5-1; CDR3nt: TGCGCCAGCAGCTTTGGTGGGGACAATGAGCAGTTCTTC; CDR3aa: CASSFGGDNEQFF
j_gene: TRBJ2-7; abundance: NA; d_gene: NA; v_gene: TRBV25-1; CDR3nt: TGTGCCAGCAGTGAATCGGGACCTTCCTACGAGCAGTACTTC; CDR3aa: CASSESGPSYEQYF
j_gene: TRBJ2-3; abundance: NA; d_gene: TRBD2; v_gene: TRBV5-4; CDR3nt: TGTGCCAGCAGCTTGGGTGCGGGAGGGCCAGGTACGCAGTATTTT; CDR3aa: CASSLGAGGPGTQYF
j_gene: TRBJ2-3; abundance: NA; d_gene: NA; v_gene: TRBV9; CDR3nt: TGTGCCAGCAGCGTAGATGTGGGATCAGGGACAGATACGCAGTATTTT; CDR3aa: CASSVDVGSGTDTQYF